The 2 T cell receptor beta chains below all came from one sample that was sequenced in a study of identical twins. TCRdb ran MiXCR on the 5' RACE reads and lists one entry per CDR3 protein. The profile covers under 450,000 distinct CDR3 sequences, with under 20% appearing a single time and roughly 12% taken by the ten largest. Sequenced sample: naive T cells sorted from blood. The receptors come from a man aged 45-65 years in good health.

V usage is TRBV5-5 and J usage is TRBJ1-1; 10 positions match TRBD1. J was trimmed by 6 bases and V by 4 bases; bases with no gene match: 9. Germline V lookup: CDR1 SGHKS, CDR2 YYEKEE (reference sequence). CDR3 size: 15 residues. This CDR3 reads CASSLTTGGLSEAFF. DNA for the CDR3: TGTGCCAGCAGCCTTACGACAGGGGGCCTGTCTGAAGCTTTCTTT.

This clonotype was observed a few times. This rearrangement joins TRBV11-3 to TRBJ2-2, with unresolved D. The CDR3 is 13 amino acids. V gave up 2 bases and J gave up 5 bases, with 6 bases separating them. Germline V gene lookup returns CDR1 SGHNT and CDR2 YENEEA. CDR3 DNA: TGTGCCAGCAGCTTAACACATACCGGGGAGCTGTTTTTT. This codes for CASSLTHTGELFF.